This TCR beta chain was recorded in a study of shared clonotypes between healthy human individuals. Turning to the study itself: A couple of female and a few male donors aged 18 to 49 were enrolled.

The method was immunoSEQ multiplex PCR; TCRdb's version includes in-frame clones alone and lacks a portion of them. The sample comprises millions of clones, 93% of which are singletons, and 1.5% to 2% rests with the top ten. Germline loops: CDR1 MNHEY, CDR2 SMNVEV (reference sequence). J lost 6 bases, V lost 3 bases, and 5 bases had no gene match. This CDR3 contains 14 residues. CD45RO-negative, CCR7-positively selected cells formed the naive CD8 fraction, excluding terminally differentiated effector memory CD45RA+ cells. The sequenced material came from naive CD8+ T cells from PBMCs. This sequence joins TRBV27 and TRBJ2-7; 10 bases are shared with TRBD1. The TCR originated in a man aged 18 to 29 in good health. Some clones in this sample may be carry-over from other donors' samples. The CDR3: CASSLLRDRGEQYF. The CDR3 DNA follows: TGTGCCAGCAGTTTGTTAAGGGACAGGGGCGAGCAGTACTTC.